Below are 20 T cell receptor beta chains sequenced from a single sample in a study of cytomegalovirus exposure and HLA in healthy donors. The PCR ran on 60 Vbeta and 13 Jbeta primers. Libraries were prepared by immunoSEQ multiplex PCR; TCRdb keeps only in-frame clonotypes and omits some of them. The sample lists roughly 230,000 clones; around 90% were seen once. The sample comprised PBMCs. Source of these receptors: a girl aged 2 to 9 in good health and CMV-seronegative.

The V gene is TRBV11-2, the J gene TRBJ1-4; D is ambiguous. Per germline, CDR1 SGHAT and CDR2 FQNNGV. V was trimmed by 0 bases and J by 5 bases, leaving 4 bases between them. CDR3 length: 13 amino acids. The CDR3 DNA follows: TGTGCCAGCAGCTTAGAGGGCAATGAAAAACTGTTTTTT. Translating gives CASSLEGNEKLFF. Using reference TRBV11-2 and TRBJ1-4 for the parts outside the CDR3, the full variable domain is EAGVAQSPRYKIIEKRQSVAFWCNPISGHATLYWYQQILGQGPKLLIQFQNNGVVDDSQLPKDRFSAERLKGVDSTLKIQPAKLEDSAVYLCASSLEGNEKLFFGSGTQLSVL.

The chain combines TRBV7-9 with TRBJ2-7; D might be TRBD2 (6 bases). This CDR3 is built from 16 residues. Germline CDR1 is SEHNR and CDR2 is FQNEAQ (reference sequence). V shed 1 base and J shed 7 bases, with 20 bases lying between them. CDR3 coding DNA: TGTGCCAGCAGCTTAGTGTTGATTGGCGGGGTAGGGGAGCAGTACTTC. Its translation is CASSLVLIGGVGEQYF.

This clone has only a few counts. Other nucleotide sequences in the sample specify the same CDR3. This chain connects TRBV9 to TRBJ2-7, with 9 bases matching TRBD2. The V gene end was trimmed by 2 bases and the J gene end by 3 bases; junction bases not matched to a gene: 3. The CDR3 is 14 residues long. The V gene's germline CDR1 is SGDLS and CDR2 YYNGEE. CDR3 protein: CASSVTSGGYEQYF. CDR3 nucleotide sequence: TGTGCCAGCAGCGTGACTAGCGGAGGCTACGAGCAGTACTTC.

This sequence joins TRBV5-8 and TRBJ2-7; tentatively, D is TRBD1 (6 bases). Per the germline V gene, CDR1 is SGHTS and CDR2 is YDEGEE. V was pared by 4 bases and J by 0 bases, with 17 bases between. The CDR3 is 16 residues long. CDR3 DNA sequence: TGTGCCAGCAGCCGTAGGGACAACCTCTTCTCCTACGAGCAGTACTTC. As protein: CASSRRDNLFSYEQYF. Together with reference TRBV5-8 and TRBJ2-7, the CDR3 gives the full variable domain: EAGVTQSPTHLIKTRGQQATLRCSPISGHTSVYWYQQALGLGLQFLLWYDEGEERNRGNFPPRFSGRQFPNYSSELNVNALELEDSALYLCASSRRDNLFSYEQYFGPGTRLTVT.

The chain links TRBV19 to TRBJ2-7; D unclear. Germline CDR1 is LNHDA and CDR2 is SQIVND (reference sequence). V dropped 0 bases and J dropped 6 bases, with 12 bases sitting between them. The CDR3 contains 14 residues. CDR3 nucleotides: TGTGCCAGTAGTATAGATCTTGACTCGGGCGAGCAGTACTTC. This sequence encodes CASSIDLDSGEQYF.

The chain combines TRBV19 with TRBJ2-1; 8 bases fit TRBD2. The CDR3 covers 14 residues. Losses at the gene ends were 10 bases for V and 4 bases for J; bases not matched to a gene: 9. CDR1 LNHDA and CDR2 SQIVND come from the germline V gene (reference sequence). The CDR3 reads CATALPSGYNEQFF. The CDR3 region has the DNA TGTGCCACCGCCCTCCCTAGCGGGTACAATGAGCAGTTCTTC.

The J gene is TRBJ2-5, the V gene TRBV6-1, with TRBD2 matching over 13 bases. Germline assignment: CDR1 MNHNS and CDR2 SASEGT. With V trimmed by 7 bases and J by 2 bases, 4 bases remained unmatched. The CDR3 loop spans 15 amino acids. Here the CDR3 reads CASKGLAGPQETQYF. Here the CDR3 DNA reads TGTGCCAGCAAGGGACTAGCGGGACCTCAAGAGACCCAGTACTTC.

For the CDR3, the DNA is TGTGCCAGCAGTACCACAGGGATCAGTACCGGGGAGCTGTTTTTT. Amino acid sequence: CASSTTGISTGELFF. The gene calls are TRBV6-1 and TRBJ2-2; a weak D match, TRBD1 (6 bases). Trimming took off 5 bases at V and 5 bases at J, with 15 bases between the two ends. The length of the CDR3 is 15 residues. Germline V CDR1 and CDR2: MNHNS, SASEGT.

This clone was counted once. This chain uses TRBV19 with TRBJ1-4; 7 nucleotides align to TRBD1. The CDR3 sequence is 14 residues long. Germline V gives CDR1 LNHDA, CDR2 SQIVND (reference sequence). The V and J ends lost 5 bases and 5 bases, in that order; junction bases with no gene match: 5. The CDR3 DNA follows: TGTGCCAGTAGTCCGACAGGGATAAATGAAAAACTGTTTTTT. Protein product: CASSPTGINEKLFF.

The chain joins TRBV14 to TRBJ1-1; tentative D call: TRBD1 (5 bases). This CDR3 region has 14 residues. V was shortened by 3 bases and J by 2 bases, with 10 bases between the two germline ends. CDR1 is SGHDN, CDR2 FVKESK, per germline. The CDR3 DNA reads TGTGCCAGCAGCCAGGACATCTTTAACACTGAAGCTTTCTTT. This codes for CASSQDIFNTEAFF. Drawing the rest from reference TRBV14 and TRBJ1-1, the complete variable domain is EAGVTQFPSHSVIEKGQTVTLRCDPISGHDNLYWYRRVMGKEIKFLLHFVKESKQDESGMPNNRFLAERTGGTYSTLKVQPAELEDSGVYFCASSQDIFNTEAFFGQGTRLTVV.

Regarding this clone: The same CDR3 arises from other DNA sequences in this sample as well. The chain joins TRBV5-8 to TRBJ1-1; D may be TRBD1 (6 bases). Germline values: CDR1 SGHTS, CDR2 YDEGEE. CDR3 length: 14 amino acids. V was pared by 1 base and J by 0 bases, with 7 bases between. The CDR3: CASSLRGMNTEAFF. CDR3 in DNA: TGTGCCAGCAGCTTGAGGGGGATGAACACTGAAGCTTTCTTT.

This chain joins TRBV6-5 and TRBJ1-2, with a weak D call TRBD1 (6 bases). Between the trimmed V and J ends, which lost 6 bases and 6 bases, there was a span of 17 bases. From germline, CDR1 is MNHEY and CDR2 SVGAGI. This CDR3 comprises 14 residues. The CDR3 region is CASRPDRLKHGYTF. The CDR3 DNA follows: TGTGCCAGCAGACCCGACAGGTTGAAACATGGCTACACCTTC.

This clone was observed a single time. The chain employs TRBV19 and TRBJ1-5; D ambiguous. Germline CDR1 and CDR2: LNHDA and SQIVND (reference sequence). The CDR3 is 17 amino acids. Deletions cut 3 bases from V and 5 bases from J, with 20 bases between. The CDR3 region is CASSIYRLPGGDQPQHF. The CDR3, as DNA: TGTGCCAGTAGTATTTACCGGTTGCCCGGCGGGGATCAGCCCCAGCATTTT. Full variable domain (outside the CDR3, taken from reference TRBV19 and TRBJ1-5): DGGITQSPKYLFRKEGQNVTLSCEQNLNHDAMYWYRQDPGQGLRLIYYSQIVNDFQKGDIAEGYSVSREKKESFPLTVTSAQKNPTAFYLCASSIYRLPGGDQPQHFGDGTRLSIL.

This rearrangement joins TRBV5-1 to TRBJ2-7, with D uncertain. The CDR3 length is 11 residues. Germline V gene lookup returns CDR1 SGHRS and CDR2 YFSETQ. V lost 7 bases and J 6 bases, leaving 11 bases between the germline ends. The CDR3 spells CASGPAGEQYF. The CDR3 nucleotides read TGCGCCAGCGGTCCAGCAGGCGAGCAGTACTTC.

The chain couples TRBV4-1 to TRBJ1-2; 7 nucleotides line up with TRBD1. The J segment lost 2 bases and the V segment lost 8 bases, leaving 2 bases of the junction unmatched. From germline, CDR1 is MGHRA and CDR2 YSYEKL. The CDR3 is 12 residues long. CDR3 loop: CASWGQNYGYTF. In DNA, the CDR3 is TGCGCCAGCTGGGGACAGAACTATGGCTACACCTTC.

This sequence joins TRBV19 and TRBJ2-1; the D gene is possibly TRBD1 (7 bases). The length of the CDR3 is 15 residues. Trimming took 3 bases from V and 8 from J, leaving 17 bases between them. Germline loops: CDR1 LNHDA, CDR2 SQIVND (reference sequence). In DNA form, the CDR3 reads TGTGCCAGTAGTATGGGGCAGGGGGGTATCGATGAGCAGTTCTTC. Translation gives CASSMGQGGIDEQFF.

The rearrangement links TRBV18 to TRBJ1-1, with D hard to call. Trimming left V 3 bases short and J 2 bases short, with 13 bases between. The CDR3 extends over 15 amino acids. Per the germline V gene, CDR1 is KGHSH and CDR2 is LQKENI. This CDR3 reads CASSPEVLDNTEAFF. CDR3 in DNA: TGTGCCAGCTCACCCGAGGTGTTGGATAACACTGAAGCTTTCTTT.

This clone was counted between two and nine times. The rearrangement uses TRBV5-4 and TRBJ2-5; TRBD1 is a possible D gene (5 bases). Per germline, CDR1 SGHNT and CDR2 YYREEE (reference sequence). This CDR3 spans 15 amino acids. The V and J ends lost 3 bases and 2 bases respectively, with 14 bases between them. The CDR3 region is CASSYGHTVQETQYF. CDR3 DNA sequence: TGTGCCAGCAGCTACGGACATACTGTGCAAGAGACCCAGTACTTC.

This chain joins TRBV2 and TRBJ2-1; TRBD2 matches 7 bases. Germline CDR1 SNHLY, CDR2 FYNNEI. J was trimmed by 5 bases and V by 2 bases; bases with no gene match: 9. CDR3 length equals 16 residues. CDR3 nucleotides: TGTGCCAGCAGTGAAACAAGGCTAGCGGACCACAATGAGCAGTTCTTC. Translated, it gives CASSETRLADHNEQFF.

This clone was seen just once. The V gene is TRBV7-9, the J gene TRBJ1-2; 9 positions match TRBD1. The CDR3 sequence is 16 residues long. CDR1 SEHNR and CDR2 FQNEAQ come from the germline V gene (reference sequence). V shed 4 bases, J shed 4 bases, and the junction held 10 bases outside the gene matches. The CDR3 reads CASSSNVGTGTYGYTF. The CDR3 nucleotides read TGTGCCAGCAGCTCCAATGTGGGGACAGGGACCTATGGCTACACCTTC.